This T cell receptor (beta chain) was sequenced during a study of vaccination effects on CD4 cells after COVID-19. The wider study: Two convalescent pre-vaccine samples were taken 142 and 148 days post-diagnosis.

Antigen-specific CD4+ T cells were expanded (with viral peptide pools) by the ViraFEST assay ahead of sequencing. Following culture for around 10 days, CD4+ T cells were isolated. From March to December 2020, the person had a SARS-CoV-2 infection that was confirmed by PCR. V was clipped by 4 bases and J by 2 bases; unmatched bases: 11. Germline V gene lookup returns CDR1 MNHEY and CDR2 SVGEGT. This CDR3 is 17 amino acids long. Study results and limitations: Among infection- and vaccine-induced clones, marked clonal contraction occurred late after vaccination.

Only in-frame clones appear in the TCRdb table, and some are missing; sequencing was by immunoSEQ multiplex PCR. The sample comprises approximately 29,000 clones, 72% of which are singletons, and 25% to 30% rests with the top ten. In the case of this clone: The antigen is unknown.

The receptor was isolated from a human donor who had a prior SARS-CoV-2 infection. The J gene is TRBJ1-2, the V gene TRBV6-2 or TRBV6-3; the match to TRBD1 covers 9 bases. The material sequenced was CD4+ T cells from PBMCs cultured with a peptide pool, taken before COVID-19 vaccination. DNA for the CDR3: TGTGCCAGCAGTTTGACCCCAACAGGGGGCAGCAACTATGGCTACACCTTC. This gives the protein CASSLTPTGGSNYGYTF.